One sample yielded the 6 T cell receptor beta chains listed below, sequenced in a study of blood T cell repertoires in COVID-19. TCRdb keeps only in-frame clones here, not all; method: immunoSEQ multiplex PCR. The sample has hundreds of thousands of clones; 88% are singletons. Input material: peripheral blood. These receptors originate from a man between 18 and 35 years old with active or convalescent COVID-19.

Written as DNA, the CDR3 is TGTGCCAGCAGCTTGATCGGGGGAGGTCGCTCCTACGAGCAGTACTTC. Translated: CASSLIGGGRSYEQYF. The genes are TRBV5-4 and TRBJ2-7, with a weak D call TRBD2 (6 bases). The germline V and J ends were trimmed by 1 base and 0 bases, with 14 bases remaining between them. Germline assignment: CDR1 SGHNT and CDR2 YYREEE (reference sequence). There are 16 residues in the CDR3.

The CDR3 region is CASTHRASGYNEQFF. For the CDR3, the DNA is TGTGCCAGCACCCACCGGGCTAGCGGGTACAATGAGCAGTTCTTC. This chain uses TRBV6-5 with TRBJ2-1; 8 nucleotides line up with TRBD2. Germline values: CDR1 MNHEY, CDR2 SVGAGI. With 7 bases clipped from V and 4 bases from J, the junction kept 9 bases outside the gene matches. The CDR3 length is 15 residues.

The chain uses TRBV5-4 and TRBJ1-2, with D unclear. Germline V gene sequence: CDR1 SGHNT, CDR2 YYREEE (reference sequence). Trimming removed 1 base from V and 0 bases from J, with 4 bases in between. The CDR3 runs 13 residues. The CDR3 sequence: CASSLTANYGYTF. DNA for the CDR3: TGTGCCAGCAGCTTGACAGCTAACTATGGCTACACCTTC.

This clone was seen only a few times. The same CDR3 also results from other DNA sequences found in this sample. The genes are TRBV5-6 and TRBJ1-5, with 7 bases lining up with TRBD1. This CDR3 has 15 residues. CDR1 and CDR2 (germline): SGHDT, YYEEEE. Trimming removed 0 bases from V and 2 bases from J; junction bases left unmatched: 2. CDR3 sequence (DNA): TGTGCCAGCAGCTTGGGACAGGGTGGCAATCAGCCCCAGCATTTT. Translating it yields CASSLGQGGNQPQHF.

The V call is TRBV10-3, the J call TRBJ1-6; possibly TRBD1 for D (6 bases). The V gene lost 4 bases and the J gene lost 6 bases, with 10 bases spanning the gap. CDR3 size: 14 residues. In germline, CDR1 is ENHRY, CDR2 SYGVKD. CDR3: CAISGDTTNSPLHF. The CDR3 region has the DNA TGTGCCATCAGTGGGGACACCACTAATTCACCCCTCCACTTT.

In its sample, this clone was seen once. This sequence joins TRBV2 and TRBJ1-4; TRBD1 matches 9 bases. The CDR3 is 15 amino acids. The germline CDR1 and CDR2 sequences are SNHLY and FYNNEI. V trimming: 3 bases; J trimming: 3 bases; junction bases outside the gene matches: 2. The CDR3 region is CASSDTGGPNEKLFF. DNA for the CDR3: TGTGCCAGCAGTGATACAGGGGGCCCTAATGAAAAACTGTTTTTT.